This T cell receptor beta chain was found in a study of T cells in Graves' hyperthyroidism and ophthalmopathy. Study in general: Sampling of peripheral blood happened at initial diagnosis, prior to any treatment.

From 10 ml of fresh peripheral blood, PBMCs were isolated. Study-level points and caveats: A 13 V-J model separated ophthalmopathy from stable hyperthyroidism. Among thyroid clonotypes expanded above 0.001, most also appeared in blood.

This clonotype showed up many times. Its target is unknown. Amplified regions were TCR beta CDR3 sequences from RNA transcripts. An initial round of RT-PCR targeting the TCR CDR3 relied on the HTBI primer set. A single record per CDR3 protein comes from TCRdb applying MiXCR to the multiplex PCR reads. The sample yields 450,000 to 650,000 distinct CDR3 sequences, over 12% seen once. V was shortened by 2 bases and J by 0 bases, with 5 bases between the two germline ends. This CDR3 is 14 amino acids long. The V call is TRBV12-3 or TRBV12-4, the J call TRBJ2-1; D is undetermined. This receptor was taken from a woman younger than 35 with Graves' ophthalmopathy. The sample consisted of blood. The CDR3: CASSLRISYNEQFF. The CDR3 bases are TGTGCCAGCAGTTTAAGGATCTCCTACAATGAGCAGTTCTTC.